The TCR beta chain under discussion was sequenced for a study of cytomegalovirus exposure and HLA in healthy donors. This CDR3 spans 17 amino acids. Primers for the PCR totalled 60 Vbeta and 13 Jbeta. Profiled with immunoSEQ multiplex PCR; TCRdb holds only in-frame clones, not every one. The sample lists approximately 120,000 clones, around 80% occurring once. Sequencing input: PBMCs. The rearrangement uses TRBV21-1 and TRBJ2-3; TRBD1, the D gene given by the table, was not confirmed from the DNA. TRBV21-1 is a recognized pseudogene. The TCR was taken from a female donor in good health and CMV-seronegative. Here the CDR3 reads CASSKAPTGGGADTQYF. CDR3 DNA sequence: TGTGCCAGCAGCAAAGCCCCGACAGGGGGTGGGGCAGATACGCAGTATTTT.